Listed below are T cell receptor beta chains from one sample, sequenced in a study of cytomegalovirus exposure and HLA in healthy donors. The method was immunoSEQ multiplex PCR; TCRdb's version includes in-frame clones alone and lacks a portion of them. The sample has over 90,000 clones, around 72% seen once. Sequenced: PBMCs. Receptor source: a man aged 40-55 years in good health and CMV-seronegative. Each CDR3 is given with its conserved first and last residue. Fields, in order: D gene, clone size, J gene, V gene, CDR3 protein, CDR3 DNA. The D gene is left open where the match is weak. Rows give clone size only sometimes, using once, few, many, or a class for an expanded clone.

NA NA TRBJ2-4 TRBV27 CASSPLNRDPKNIQYF TGTGCCAGCAGTCCCCTCAACAGGGATCCCAAAAACATTCAGTACTTC
NA NA TRBJ1-5 TRBV7-2 CASSLGAGPNQPQHF TGTGCCAGCAGCTTAGGGGCAGGCCCCAATCAGCCCCAGCATTTT
TRBD1 NA TRBJ2-7 TRBV7-9 CASSLQGASAYEQYF TGTGCCAGCAGCTTACAGGGGGCGAGCGCCTACGAGCAGTACTTC
NA NA TRBJ1-1 TRBV9 CASSVATEMNTEAFF TGTGCCAGCAGCGTAGCTACGGAGATGAACACTGAAGCTTTCTTT
TRBD2 NA TRBJ2-3 TRBV5-1 CASSVVKLAGGVDTQYF TGCGCCAGCAGCGTCGTCAAATTAGCGGGGGGTGTTGATACGCAGTATTTT
NA NA TRBJ1-3 TRBV29-1 CSVEKETGNTIYF TGCAGCGTTGAAAAGGAGACCGGAAACACCATATATTTT
TRBD1 few TRBJ2-7 TRBV7-6 CASSLKTGNEQYF TGTGCCAGCAGCTTAAAGACAGGGAACGAGCAGTACTTC
TRBD1 few TRBJ2-3 TRBV30 CAWSRDRGDTQYF TGTGCCTGGAGTCGGGACAGGGGAGATACGCAGTATTTT
NA NA TRBJ2-2 TRBV19 CASSIMRETGELFF TGTGCCAGTAGTATAATGAGGGAAACCGGGGAGCTGTTTTTT
NA NA TRBJ1-1 TRBV5-1 CASSLGSGLNTEAFF TGCGCCAGCAGCTTGGGATCGGGGTTGAACACTGAAGCTTTCTTT
TRBD1 NA TRBJ1-5 TRBV4-1 CASSHNGQEYQPQHF TGCGCCAGCAGCCATAATGGACAGGAGTATCAGCCCCAGCATTTT
TRBD1 NA TRBJ1-1 TRBV27 CASSYRQGQGTEAFF TGTGCCAGCAGTTACAGACAGGGGCAGGGCACTGAAGCTTTCTTT
NA few TRBJ2-7 TRBV4-1 CASSQEPRGYEQYF TGCGCCAGCAGCCAAGAGCCCAGGGGCTACGAGCAGTACTTC
TRBD2 NA TRBJ2-3 TRBV4-2 CASSQDNLAGGHSNFPSTQYF TGTGCCAGCAGCCAGGACAATTTAGCGGGGGGCCACTCGAACTTTCCCAGTACGCAGTATTTT
TRBD1 NA TRBJ2-5 TRBV5-1 CASSLLGGAGETQYF TGCGCCAGCAGCTTGCTAGGGGGCGCGGGAGAGACCCAGTACTTC
TRBD1 NA TRBJ2-5 TRBV9 CASSVTGVRGETQYF TGTGCCAGCAGCGTAACAGGGGTTCGAGGGGAGACCCAGTACTTC
NA few TRBJ2-5 TRBV28 CASSFVGAQETQYF TGTGCCAGCAGTTTCGTGGGAGCCCAAGAGACCCAGTACTTC
NA NA TRBJ1-2 TRBV9 CASSVTTGVYGYTF TGTGCCAGCAGCGTAACGACAGGAGTCTATGGCTACACCTTC
TRBD1 NA TRBJ2-7 TRBV10-1 CASRRTGNYEQYF TGCGCCAGCAGGAGGACAGGGAACTACGAGCAGTACTTC
NA NA TRBJ1-1 TRBV7-6 CASSPLTQGSGTEAFF TGTGCCAGCAGCCCACTAACACAGGGATCGGGCACTGAAGCTTTCTTT
NA NA TRBJ2-5 TRBV5-1 CASSRGQVQETQYF TGCGCCAGCAGCCGGGGACAAGTACAAGAGACCCAGTACTTC
NA NA TRBJ1-6 TRBV6-5 CASSGTSYNSPLHF TGTGCCAGCAGTGGGACTTCTTACAATTCACCCCTCCACTTT
TRBD2 NA TRBJ2-3 TRBV27 CASSSVAGGWVDTQYF TGTGCCAGCAGTTCAGTAGCGGGGGGCTGGGTAGATACGCAGTATTTT
NA NA TRBJ1-2 TRBV10-3 CAAGGYTF TGTGCCGCCGGTGGCTACACCTTC
TRBD2 NA TRBJ2-5 TRBV29-1 CSAARLAGGKGETQYF TGCAGCGCCGCTCGACTAGCGGGGGGGAAGGGGGAGACCCAGTACTTC
NA NA TRBJ1-2 TRBV29-1 CSVEIMIIGQNPYGYTF TGCAGCGTTGAAATCATGATAATCGGACAGAACCCCTATGGCTACACCTTC
NA NA TRBJ2-6 TRBV28 CASSSPRAYRSGANVLTF TGTGCCAGCAGTTCCCCACGAGCGTACCGCTCTGGGGCCAACGTCCTGACTTTC
TRBD1 NA TRBJ1-3 TRBV19 CASSIGPGQGILSGNTIYF TGTGCCAGTAGTATAGGGCCGGGACAGGGAATACTCTCTGGAAACACCATATATTTT
TRBD1 once TRBJ1-1 TRBV7-6 CASSSVGTATEAFF TGTGCCAGCAGCTCCGTAGGGACAGCCACTGAAGCTTTCTTT
NA few TRBJ1-1 TRBV15 CATSEGRGGITEAFF TGTGCCACCAGCGAGGGCAGGGGAGGGATCACTGAAGCTTTCTTT
NA few TRBJ2-2 TRBV6-5 CASRRRGIVGELFF TGTGCCAGCAGAAGACGGGGGATCGTTGGGGAGCTGTTTTTT
NA NA TRBJ1-1 TRBV4-1 CASSRRVNTEAFF TGCGCCAGCTCCCGGAGAGTGAACACTGAAGCTTTCTTT
NA NA TRBJ2-7 TRBV28 CASSLRVFPYEQYF TGTGCCAGCAGTTTACGGGTCTTCCCCTACGAGCAGTACTTC
NA once TRBJ2-5 TRBV7-2 CASSFQGGTETQYF TGTGCCAGCAGCTTTCAGGGGGGCACAGAGACCCAGTACTTC
NA NA TRBJ2-7 TRBV7-2 CASSETGSLYEQYF TGTGCCAGCAGCGAAACAGGGTCCCTCTACGAGCAGTACTTC
TRBD2 few TRBJ2-3 TRBV5-1 CASSLASGGEDTQYF TGCGCCAGCAGCTTGGCTAGCGGGGGGGAAGATACGCAGTATTTT
NA NA TRBJ2-2 TRBV4-2 CASSQESGTGELFF TGTGCCAGCAGCCAAGAATCGGGTACCGGGGAGCTGTTTTTT
TRBD1 NA TRBJ2-3 TRBV7-6 CASSGGQGNRDTQYF TGTGCCAGCAGCGGCGGACAGGGAAATAGGGATACGCAGTATTTT
NA NA TRBJ1-5 TRBV6-6 CASSSGINQPQHF TGTGCCAGCAGTTCAGGGATTAATCAGCCCCAGCATTTT
NA NA TRBJ2-5 TRBV7-2 CASSLGGGAQETQYF TGTGCCAGCAGCTTAGGAGGCGGCGCCCAAGAGACCCAGTACTTC
NA NA TRBJ2-2 TRBV2 CASSGGAGELFF TGTGCCAGCAGTGGGGGGGCCGGGGAGCTGTTTTTT
NA NA TRBJ2-6 TRBV19 CASSIDRPDRPGANVLTF TGTGCCAGTAGTATAGACCGCCCCGACAGGCCTGGGGCCAACGTCCTGACTTTC
NA NA TRBJ1-6 TRBV5-1 CASSFGGAYNSPLHF TGCGCCAGCAGCTTTGGCGGCGCCTATAATTCACCCCTCCACTTT
NA once TRBJ1-2 TRBV5-1 CASNTDPEGYGYTF TGCGCCAGTAATACGGATCCGGAGGGCTATGGCTACACCTTC
TRBD1 few TRBJ2-7 TRBV5-1 CASSWGTGGDEQYF TGCGCCAGCAGCTGGGGGACAGGGGGCGACGAGCAGTACTTC